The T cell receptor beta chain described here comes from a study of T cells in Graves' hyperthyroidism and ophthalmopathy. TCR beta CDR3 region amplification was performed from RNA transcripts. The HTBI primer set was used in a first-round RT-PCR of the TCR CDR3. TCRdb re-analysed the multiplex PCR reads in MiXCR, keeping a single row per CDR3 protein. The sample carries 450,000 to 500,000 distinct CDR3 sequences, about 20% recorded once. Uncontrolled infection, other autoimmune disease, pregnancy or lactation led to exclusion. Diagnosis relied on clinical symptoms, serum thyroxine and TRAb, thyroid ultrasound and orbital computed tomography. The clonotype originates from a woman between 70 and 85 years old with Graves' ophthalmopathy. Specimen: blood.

CDR3 nucleotide sequence: TGTGCCAGCAGCAACGAGGGGGTAGCGGGAGACAATGAGCAGTTCTTC. Translated, it gives CASSNEGVAGDNEQFF. This chain joins TRBV6-1 and TRBJ2-1, with 9 bases aligning to TRBD2. With V trimmed by 6 bases and J by 5 bases, 11 bases remained unmatched. The CDR3 loop spans 16 amino acids. From germline, CDR1 is MNHNS and CDR2 SASEGT.